These 10 T cell receptor beta chains originate from one sample sequenced in a study of T cells in Graves' hyperthyroidism and ophthalmopathy. Researchers amplified the TCR beta CDR3 regions from RNA transcripts. Initially, a first-round RT-PCR of the TCR CDR3 employed the HTBI primer set. TCRdb reanalysed the multiplex PCR reads using MiXCR and keeps one entry per CDR3 protein. The top ten clones hold roughly 10% of a sample with hundreds of thousands of distinct CDR3 sequences, 14% of them seen once. Sequencing was performed on blood. Receptor source: a woman aged 18-30 years with Graves' hyperthyroidism.

This clonotype was observed many times. The rearrangement joins TRBV20-1 to TRBJ2-7; D unresolved. Per germline, CDR1 DFQATT and CDR2 SNEGSKA (reference sequence). This CDR3 has 15 residues. The germline V and J ends were trimmed by 1 base and 4 bases, with 17 bases remaining between them. CDR3 residues: CSARAPRRINYEQYF. DNA of the CDR3: TGCAGTGCTAGAGCGCCCAGGCGGATTAATTACGAGCAGTACTTC.

The sample holds many counts of this clonotype. The chain uses TRBV11-2 and TRBJ2-4; unclear D gene. V lost 7 bases and J 9 bases, leaving 19 bases between the germline ends. Germline loops: CDR1 SGHAT, CDR2 FQNNGV. The CDR3 spans 14 residues. The CDR3 sequence: CASTRELYEGIQYF. DNA of the CDR3: TGTGCCAGCACCCGAGAGCTTTACGAAGGCATTCAGTACTTC.

The table lists this clonotype with many counts. This chain joins TRBV7-6 and TRBJ2-3; 10 nucleotides match TRBD2. There are 17 residues in the CDR3. From germline, CDR1 is SGHVS and CDR2 FNYEAQ. V shed 4 bases and J 3 bases; nucleotides not matched to a gene: 10. The CDR3 sequence: CASSSGLGLAETDTQYF. The DNA for the CDR3 is TGTGCCAGCAGCTCCGGACTAGGACTAGCGGAAACAGATACGCAGTATTTT.

The V gene is TRBV20-1, the J gene TRBJ1-5, with D possibly TRBD1 on 5 matching bases. Germline V gene lookup returns CDR1 DFQATT and CDR2 SNEGSKA (reference sequence). Between the trimmed V and J ends, which lost 3 bases and 4 bases, there was a span of 16 bases. This CDR3 spans 15 amino acids. The CDR3 sequence is CSASQVVGGNQPQHF. CDR3 nucleotides: TGCAGTGCTAGCCAGGTGGTCGGGGGAAATCAGCCCCAGCATTTT.

V and J are TRBV4-1 and TRBJ2-7; TRBD2 matches 13 bases. V trimming: 3 bases; J trimming: 6 bases; junction bases outside the gene matches: 5. Germline V gene data show CDR1 as MGHRA and CDR2 as YSYEKL. CDR3 length equals 15 residues. The CDR3 DNA is TGCGCCAGCAGCCATTTGACTAGCGGGAGGTCCGAGCAGTACTTC. Amino acids: CASSHLTSGRSEQYF.

This sequence joins TRBV27 and TRBJ2-7, with D possibly being TRBD2 (5 bases). The CDR3 consists of 13 residues. Deletions cut 2 bases from V and 4 bases from J, with 9 bases between. The germline gives CDR1 MNHEY, CDR2 SMNVEV (reference sequence). The CDR3 region is CASSLKPGYEQYF. The CDR3, as DNA: TGTGCCAGCAGTTTAAAACCGGGATACGAGCAGTACTTC.

This clonotype was found a few times. The rearrangement links TRBV18 to TRBJ1-6; D gene unclear. This CDR3 comprises 14 residues. V lost 4 bases to trimming and J lost 6 bases, with 10 bases between them. The germline V gene encodes CDR1 KGHSH and CDR2 LQKENI. Written as DNA, the CDR3 is TGTGCCAGCTCACAACTGGACCGTAATTCACCCCTCCACTTT. It yields the protein CASSQLDRNSPLHF.

Ten or more counts support this clonotype. The rearrangement joins TRBV28 to TRBJ2-7; possible D gene TRBD1, 6 bases. Trimming removed 3 bases at V and 4 bases at J, with 10 bases between. The CDR3 sequence is 13 residues long. Germline V CDR1 and CDR2: MDHEN, SYDVKM. The CDR3 DNA reads as TGTGCCAGCAGTTTCGGGACATATTACGAGCAGTACTTC. Encoded protein: CASSFGTYYEQYF.

This clonotype was seen repeatedly, ten times or more. This chain uses TRBV12-3 or TRBV12-4 with TRBJ1-6, with TRBD1 matching 7 bases. This CDR3 comprises 18 residues. Germline trimming cut 4 bases from V and 7 bases from J; bases unmatched to any gene: 16. Here the CDR3 reads CASSSSREGAPSNSPLHF. CDR3 DNA: TGTGCCAGCAGTTCATCTAGGGAGGGGGCGCCTTCGAATTCACCCCTCCACTTT.

The genes are TRBV3-1 and TRBJ2-7; the match to TRBD2 covers 15 bases. The CDR3 runs 18 residues. Germline CDR1 is LGHDT and CDR2 is YNNKEL (reference sequence). J was trimmed by 6 bases and V by 0 bases; bases with no gene match: 9. The CDR3 nucleotides are TGTGCCAGCAGCCAAGATCGGAGGACTAGCGGGAGGGTAGGCGAGCAGTACTTC. Translating it yields CASSQDRRTSGRVGEQYF.